This TCR beta chain came from a study of regulatory T cells in long-lasting Graves disease. Looking at the study overall: Graves' patients, diagnosed recently, had received antithyroid drugs under 3 months.

With iRepertoire HTBI primers and Arm-PCR of CDR3 regions, TCR beta libraries were built. Per the authors' pipeline: Samples revealed approximately 60 TRBV and approximately 15 TRBJ segments. MiXCR was run by TCRdb on the multiplex PCR reads, yielding one entry per CDR3 protein. TCRdb's processing, not the authors', yielded these V and J calls. Of more than 350,000 distinct CDR3 sequences in the sample, more than 12% are singletons; the top ten hold 16%. Time point of the sample: newly diagnosed GD, antithyroid drugs for less than 3 months. Isolated PBMC RNA provided the starting material for the TCR library. The CDR3 totals 13 residues. The V end lost 0 bases, the J end lost 5 bases, and 9 bases lay between the germline ends. CDR1 and CDR2 from the germline V gene are SGDLS and YYNGEE. This clonotype was seen more than once but under ten times. Its antigen remains unknown. Notes on the study in general: Thyroid tissue went unstudied; only peripheral blood was examined. Only a small sample size was used, which may have cut accuracy.

The data were also submitted as part of a second study, on T cells in Graves' hyperthyroidism and ophthalmopathy.

The sequenced sample was peripheral blood mononuclear cells (PBMCs), obtained at new diagnosis, from a patient treated with antithyroid drugs. The origin of this receptor is a woman aged 25 to 39 with Graves disease. The chain has TRBV9 and TRBJ2-7, with D perhaps TRBD2 (5 bases). In nucleotides, the CDR3 is TGTGCCAGCAGCGTAGCTCGGGGAGACGAGCAGTACTTC. It specifies CASSVARGDEQYF.